The rows below give T cell receptor beta chains drawn from one sample of a study of cytomegalovirus exposure and HLA in healthy donors. The table came from immunoSEQ multiplex PCR; TCRdb's copy has only in-frame clones and leaves some out. The data hold around 150,000 clones, with roughly four fifths observed a single time. The sequencing sample was made of PBMCs. The receptors shown here come from a young man in good health and CMV-seropositive. CDR3s include the opening cysteine and the closing phenylalanine or tryptophan. Fields, in order: D gene, J gene, V gene, CDR3 protein. D genes are given only for firm matches.

>.|TRBJ2-3|TRBV5-1
CASSLWSGSTDTQYF
>.|TRBJ1-3|TRBV28
CASSLNRVHGNTIYF
>TRBD2|TRBJ2-1|TRBV7-3
CASSLGGSDYNEQFF
>.|TRBJ2-5|TRBV14
CASSQSLDLLGETQYF
>TRBD1|TRBJ1-2|TRBV28
CASRGQGVYGYTF
>TRBD1|TRBJ2-7|TRBV28
CASSATGGPYF
>.|TRBJ2-1|TRBV2
CASSGGLNLPPFF
>.|TRBJ1-2|TRBV2
CAAEDSNYGYTF
>.|TRBJ2-5|TRBV5-6
CASRTNPTAIQETQYF
>TRBD1|TRBJ1-5|TRBV19
CASSIGQGANQPQHF
>TRBD1|.|TRBV18
CASSPFRDRPAYEQYF
>.|TRBJ1-1|TRBV30
CAWSSGITAEAFF
>TRBD1|TRBJ2-3|TRBV7-8
CASSFRDRDTDTQYF
>TRBD1|TRBJ1-2|TRBV6-1
CASSEEVGTANYGYTF
>.|TRBJ2-3|TRBV5-4
CASSFHVTSTDTQYF
>.|TRBJ2-1|TRBV5-1
CASRGGVTYNEQFF
>.|TRBJ2-7|TRBV4-2
CASSQDNGVAGRSYEQYF
>TRBD2|TRBJ2-3|TRBV4-1
CASSPPGLAGGHHTDTQYF
>TRBD1|TRBJ1-5|TRBV4-1
CASSRRGQMGQPQHF
>TRBD2|TRBJ2-3|TRBV6-1
CASNEGRGGHLDTQYF
>.|TRBJ2-3|TRBV6-4
CASSDPQRGTDTQYF
>.|TRBJ2-7|TRBV2
CASKRGPYEQYF
>.|TRBJ1-2|TRBV18
CASSPLAPSGGSDYGYTF
>TRBD1|TRBJ1-3|TRBV7-9
CASSFLDQGGFGNTIYF
>.|TRBJ1-2|TRBV6-5
CASSKIGGYGYTF
>.|TRBJ2-5|TRBV6-6
CASSYSRGVGEETQYF
>.|TRBJ2-2|TRBV7-9
CASSLGSGSPGELFF
>.|TRBJ2-3|TRBV7-6
CASSPDLAAEYSDTQYF
>.|TRBJ1-2|TRBV19
CASSYGGKRDYGYTF
>TRBD1|TRBJ1-5|TRBV7-9
CASSLGQGDNQPQHF
>TRBD1|TRBJ1-1|TRBV4-1
CASSPGTVNFMNTEAFF
>TRBD2|.|TRBV2
CASGEGLLSYEQYF
>TRBD1|TRBJ1-4|TRBV10-3
CAISDGTGATNEKLFF
>TRBD2|TRBJ2-3|TRBV27
CASSSGLAALGSQYF
>TRBD1|TRBJ2-3|TRBV13
CASSPRGQGAPNTQYF